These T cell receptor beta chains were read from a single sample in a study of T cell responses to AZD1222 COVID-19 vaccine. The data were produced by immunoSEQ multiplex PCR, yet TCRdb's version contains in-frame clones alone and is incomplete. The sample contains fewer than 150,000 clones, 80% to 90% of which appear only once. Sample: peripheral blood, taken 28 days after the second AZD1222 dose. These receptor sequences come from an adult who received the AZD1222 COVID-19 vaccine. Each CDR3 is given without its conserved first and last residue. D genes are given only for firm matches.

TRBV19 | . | ASSISLNDGYT
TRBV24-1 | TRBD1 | ATSDPRGQGNEQF
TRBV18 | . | ASSPQGANEKLF
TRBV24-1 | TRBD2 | ATSATAGDGPSYEQY
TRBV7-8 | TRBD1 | ASSLQGRSNQPQH
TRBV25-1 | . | ASSETLTGLSTEAF
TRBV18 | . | ASSPNGGETNEKLF
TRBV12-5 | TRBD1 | ASGSTGEGVDEQY
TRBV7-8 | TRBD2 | ASSLWGERGPQY
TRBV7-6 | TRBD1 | ASSRQGSGANVLT
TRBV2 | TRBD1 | ASSEVGGGETQY
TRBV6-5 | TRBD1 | ASSYSNRGKNT
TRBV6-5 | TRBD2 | ASVTSGRQDDTQY
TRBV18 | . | ASSPMTVNTEAF
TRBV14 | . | ASSRDLTYEQY
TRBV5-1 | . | ASSLRRGAETGELF
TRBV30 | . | AWAAQVNTEAF
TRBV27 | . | ASSLLRELNTEAF
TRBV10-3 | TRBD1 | AISGRDREAF
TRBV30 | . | AWRRGGWVNEQF
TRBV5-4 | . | ASSLGGVNEQY
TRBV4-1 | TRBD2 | ASSPGRGRGTDTQY
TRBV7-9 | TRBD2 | ASRIRGGQDTQY
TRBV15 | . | ATSRTGTPGYTDTQY
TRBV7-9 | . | ASSWQGPNEKLF
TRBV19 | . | ASSNTVIFH
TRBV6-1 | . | ASSEAGLPNYGYT
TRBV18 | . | ASSPRSGFGETQY
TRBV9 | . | ASSVASLGTLQY
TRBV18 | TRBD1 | ASAGQGAAKNIQY
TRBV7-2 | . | ASSLRGGVLNSPLH
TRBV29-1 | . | SAETDKGGHEQF
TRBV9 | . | ASSLDSYTDTQY
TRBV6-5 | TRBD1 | ASNLRQGTTLH
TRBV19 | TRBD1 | ASSIGTGGGVNTEAF
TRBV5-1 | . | ASSVSGLHTGELF
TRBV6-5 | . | ASSYKGRGYT
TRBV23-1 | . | ASSPPFWALNEQF
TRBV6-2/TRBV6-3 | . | ASSLWRAGNTIY
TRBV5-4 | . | ASSFGSSQRRELF
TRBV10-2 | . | ASSEQGSNQPQH
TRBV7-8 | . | ASSSDRIIYGYT
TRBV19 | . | ASTRGINTGELF
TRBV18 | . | ASSPQSGRNNSPLH
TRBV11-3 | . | ASSLESGTYNEQF
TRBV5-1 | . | ASSSRGPETQY
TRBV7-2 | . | ASSLGSGTEAF
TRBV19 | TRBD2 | ASSPGRAGYNEQF
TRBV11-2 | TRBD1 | ASSVRQGFAEAF
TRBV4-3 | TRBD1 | ASSQSWTGPTYEQY
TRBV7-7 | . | ASSLGQNYEQY
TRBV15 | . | ATSPRWGGEKLF
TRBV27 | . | ASSFPDWAGAPRY
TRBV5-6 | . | ASSPRGSPLH